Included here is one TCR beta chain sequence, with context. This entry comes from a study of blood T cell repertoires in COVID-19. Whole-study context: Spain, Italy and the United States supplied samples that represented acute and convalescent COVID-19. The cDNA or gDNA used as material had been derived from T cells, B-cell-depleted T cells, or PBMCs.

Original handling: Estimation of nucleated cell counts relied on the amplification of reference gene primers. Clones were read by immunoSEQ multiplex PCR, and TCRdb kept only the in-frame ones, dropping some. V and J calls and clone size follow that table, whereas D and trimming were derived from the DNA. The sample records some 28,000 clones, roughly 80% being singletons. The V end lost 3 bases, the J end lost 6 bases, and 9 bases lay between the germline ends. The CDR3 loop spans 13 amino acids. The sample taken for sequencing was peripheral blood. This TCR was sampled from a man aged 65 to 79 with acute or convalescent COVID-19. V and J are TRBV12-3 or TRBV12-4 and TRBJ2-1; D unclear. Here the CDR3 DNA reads TGTGCCAGCAGTTTTCTTGCGGTCAATGAGCAGTTCTTC. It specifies CASSFLAVNEQFF.